This T cell receptor beta chain was found in a study of blood T cell repertoires in COVID-19. Across the whole study: COVID-19 samples collected from the United States, Italy and Spain covered acute and convalescent phases.

Germline V gene lookup returns CDR1 ENHRY and CDR2 SYGVKD. The CDR3 spans 15 residues. Trimming removed 5 bases from V and 5 bases from J; junction bases left unmatched: 8. Authors' processing steps: It was from reference gene primer amplification that nucleated cell counts were estimated. Here immunoSEQ multiplex PCR was the method, and the copy in TCRdb shows in-frame clones only, minus some. The V and J calls and clone size were taken over from that table, and D and trimming were inferred from the DNA. The sample lists about 120,000 clones, 85% to 90% seen once, with 25% to 30% in the top ten. The rearrangement joins TRBV10-3 to TRBJ2-2; 7 bases are shared with TRBD1. Sequences were obtained from peripheral blood. The receptor was derived from a man between 70 and 80 years old with active or convalescent COVID-19. The CDR3 loop is CAISSRQGETGELFF. CDR3 nucleotides: TGTGCCATCAGTTCACGACAGGGAGAAACCGGGGAGCTGTTTTTT.